This TCR beta chain was obtained from a study of identical twins. MiXCR, run by TCRdb on the 5' RACE reads, gives a single entry per CDR3 protein. The sample has roughly 720,000 distinct CDR3 sequences, roughly 18% seen once. In every case, the donor was a healthy Caucasian. This clonotype has just a few counts. Its antigen remains unknown. Trimming left V 10 bases short and J 0 bases short, with 19 bases between. This CDR3 comprises 17 residues. The study, taken as a whole, reports: Those out-of-frame alpha sequences shared by twins showed an excess of low generation probability.

The same sample was also used in a study of T cells expressing NK-cell markers. That investigation notes: A range of 1.0-7.0% of CD8+ T cells consisted of dominant NKG2C+ clonotypes in roughly 6 donors. In four donors, dominant clonotypes made up 28.3-60.1% of CD3+CD56-NKG2C+ cells.

The source of this sequence is a woman aged 18-29 years in good health. The chain carries TRBV12-3 or TRBV12-4 and TRBJ2-6; D gene uncertain. Sequencing used PBMCs. CDR3 sequence: CATPATYLDSGANVLTF. CDR3 sequence (DNA): TGTGCCACCCCCGCCACATACCTCGACTCTGGGGCCAACGTCCTGACTTTC.